Each of the 4 T cell receptor beta chains below was sequenced from the same sample in a study of T cell repertoires in cytomegalovirus infection. Antigens for these TCRs are unknown. One entry per CDR3 protein, called by TCRdb with MiXCR from the reads. Of about 280,000 distinct CDR3 sequences detected, 20% to 25% appear once; the ten largest clones hold under 25%. The source material was cultured PBMCs, sampled from culture after CMV antigen stimulation. Source of these receptors: a human donor in good health (CMV status not recorded). Some clones in this sample may be carry-over from other donors' samples.

Many counts were recorded for this clonotype. The rearrangement uses TRBV7-2 and TRBJ1-5; D uncertain. Trimming removed 1 base at V and 0 bases at J, with 16 bases between. The length of the CDR3 is 18 residues. The germline V gene encodes CDR1 SGHTA and CDR2 FQGNSA. CDR3 DNA sequence: TGTGCCAGCAGCTTAGTGGTTAGTAGGGATGATAGCAATCAGCCCCAGCATTTT. Amino acid sequence: CASSLVVSRDDSNQPQHF.

The chain joins TRBV7-6 to TRBJ1-4; 8 bases align to TRBD1. V gave up 5 bases and J gave up 4 bases; unmatched junction bases: 6. Germline V gene sequence: CDR1 SGHVS, CDR2 FNYEAQ. This CDR3 is built from 15 residues. The CDR3 sequence is CASSPGTGLNEKLFF. The CDR3 nucleotides are TGTGCCAGCAGCCCTGGGACAGGACTTAATGAAAAACTGTTTTTT. The full variable domain, rest sourced from reference TRBV7-6 and TRBJ1-4, is GAGVSQSPRYKVTKRGQDVALRCDPISGHVSLYWYRQALGQGPEFLTYFNYEAQQDKSGLPNDRFSAERPEGSISTLTIQRTEQRDSAMYRCASSPGTGLNEKLFFGSGTQLSVL.

The V gene is TRBV20-1, the J gene TRBJ2-1; 10 bases fit TRBD2. The germline V gene encodes CDR1 DFQATT and CDR2 SNEGSKA (reference sequence). The CDR3 extends over 14 amino acids. V lost 3 bases, J lost 10 bases, and 9 bases stayed unmatched. In DNA form, the CDR3 reads TGCAGTGCTAGTCTGCTAGCGGGAGTGGGAGAGCAGTTCTTC. It specifies CSASLLAGVGEQFF.

This clonotype has at least ten counts. The chain links TRBV7-2 to TRBJ2-7; 12 nucleotides agree with TRBD2. V lost 5 bases to trimming and J lost 3 bases; unmatched junction nucleotides: 8. Germline assignment: CDR1 SGHTA and CDR2 FQGNSA. The CDR3 is 16 residues long. The CDR3 bases are TGTGCCAGCAGCCAGACTAGCGGGAGCATGGGCTACGAGCAGTACTTC. Its translation is CASSQTSGSMGYEQYF.